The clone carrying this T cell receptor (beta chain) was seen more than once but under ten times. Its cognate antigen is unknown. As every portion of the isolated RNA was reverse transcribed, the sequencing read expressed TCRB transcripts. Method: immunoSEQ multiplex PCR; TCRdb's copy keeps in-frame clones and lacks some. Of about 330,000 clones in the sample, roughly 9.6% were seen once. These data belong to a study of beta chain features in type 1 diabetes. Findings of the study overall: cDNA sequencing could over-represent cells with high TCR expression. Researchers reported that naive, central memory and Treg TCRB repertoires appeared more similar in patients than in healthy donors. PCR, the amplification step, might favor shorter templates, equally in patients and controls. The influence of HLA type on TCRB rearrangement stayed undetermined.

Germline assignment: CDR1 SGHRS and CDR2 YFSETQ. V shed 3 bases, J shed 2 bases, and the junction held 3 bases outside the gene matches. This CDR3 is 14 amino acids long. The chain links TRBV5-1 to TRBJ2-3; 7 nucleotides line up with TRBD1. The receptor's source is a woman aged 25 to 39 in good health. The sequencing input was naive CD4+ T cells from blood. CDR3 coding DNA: TGCGCCAGCAGCTCGGGACAGTTCACAGATACGCAGTATTTT. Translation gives CASSSGQFTDTQYF. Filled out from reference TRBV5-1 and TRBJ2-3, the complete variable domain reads KAGVTQTPRYLIKTRGQQVTLSCSPISGHRSVSWYQQTPGQGLQFLFEYFSETQRNKGNFPGRFSGRQFSNSRSEMNVSTLELGDSALYLCASSSGQFTDTQYFGPGTRLTVL.